One TCR beta chain is described in this entry. Time point described: sample taken at primary tumor resection. No cells were sorted before sequencing. The whole RNA sequenced was extracted from tumor, nontumor lung or frozen PBMC. V trimming: 5 bases; J trimming: 3 bases; junction bases outside the gene matches: 6. Germline V gene data show CDR1 as MDHEN and CDR2 as SYDVKM. The CDR3 consists of 15 residues. Via MiXCR, TCRdb re-called the 5' RACE reads, giving one row per CDR3 protein. Of under 100,000 distinct CDR3 sequences in the sample, over 8.5% were seen once. The entry originates in a study of spatial heterogeneity in lung cancer. As for the study in general: The count of detected beta-chain sequences consistently exceeded that of alpha-chain sequences.

Specimen: PBMCs, collected at surgery. This receptor was identified in a male donor with early-stage non-small cell lung cancer. The chain has TRBV28 and TRBJ2-7; the match to TRBD1 covers 11 bases. The CDR3, as DNA: TGTGCCAGCAGTCCCGCCGGGACAGGGGGCTACGAGCAGTACTTC. Translation gives CASSPAGTGGYEQYF.